The sequence of this T cell receptor (beta chain) was determined in a study of PD-L1 blockade in urothelial cancer. Study in general: In the patient group, most of the 29 were males with bladder-origin urothelial cancer. When blood samples were assessed, the median T cell count was around 140,000.

Germline CDR1 and CDR2: SGHTA and FQGTGA. The CDR3 length is 16 residues. The junction had 10 bases not matched to a gene; V was cut back by 5 bases and J by 8 bases. Stated time point: peripheral blood 6 weeks after treatment start. Peripheral blood mononuclear cells were collected from every patient before and during treatment, yielding between 1 and 8 samples per patient. Whole-study findings and limits: Lower than median blood TCR clonality before treatment predicted better survival.

For this clone: Antigen specificity is unknown.

Profiled with immunoSEQ multiplex PCR; TCRdb holds only in-frame clones, not every one. The sample lists 83,000 or so clones; less than 85% were seen once. The chain carries TRBV7-3 and TRBJ2-1, with 12 bases lining up with TRBD2. The material sequenced was PBMCs, taken around atezolizumab (anti-PD-L1) treatment. This TCR was sampled from a man aged 70-80 years with urothelial cancer. The CDR3 sequence: CASSIPTSGGRDEQFF. CDR3 sequence (DNA): TGTGCCAGCAGCATACCGACTAGCGGGGGTCGGGATGAGCAGTTCTTC.